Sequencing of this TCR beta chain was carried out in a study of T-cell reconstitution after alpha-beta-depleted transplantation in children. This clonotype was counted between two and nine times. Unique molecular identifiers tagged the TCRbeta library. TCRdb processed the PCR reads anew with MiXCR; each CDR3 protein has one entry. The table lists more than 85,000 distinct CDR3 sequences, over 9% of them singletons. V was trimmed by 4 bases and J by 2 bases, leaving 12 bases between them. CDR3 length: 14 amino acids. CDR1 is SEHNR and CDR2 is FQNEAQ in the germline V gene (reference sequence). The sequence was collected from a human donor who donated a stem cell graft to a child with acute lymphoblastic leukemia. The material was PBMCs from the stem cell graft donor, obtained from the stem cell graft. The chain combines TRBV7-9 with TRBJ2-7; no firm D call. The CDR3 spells CASSSLSATYEQYF. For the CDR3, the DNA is TGTGCCAGCAGCTCCCTGTCCGCAACCTACGAGCAGTACTTC.